The clone carrying this T cell receptor (beta chain) was seen a handful of times. The antigen remains undetermined. This sample stems from a study of T cell repertoires in cytomegalovirus infection. Trimming removed 3 bases at V and 6 bases at J, with 9 bases between. Germline V gene sequence: CDR1 LNHDA, CDR2 SQIVND (reference sequence). This CDR3 has 13 residues. From the reads, TCRdb called clonotypes with MiXCR, one entry per CDR3 protein. The data contain approximately 1,000,000 distinct CDR3 sequences, less than 35% of them singletons. The chain links TRBV19 to TRBJ1-5, with D possibly being TRBD1 (5 bases). The source of this sequence is a human donor in good health (CMV status not recorded). Some clones in this sample may be carry-over from other donors' samples. This specimen consisted of cultured CD8+ T cells from PBMCs, obtained from culture after CMV antigen stimulation. The CDR3, as DNA: TGTGCCAGTAGTATGGCGGGGCGTCAGCCCCAGCATTTT. Amino acid sequence: CASSMAGRQPQHF.